This is a list of T cell receptor beta chains from one sample in a study of identical twins. MiXCR was run by TCRdb on the 5' RACE reads, yielding one entry per CDR3 protein. The sample lists 1.5 million to 2 million distinct CDR3 sequences, about 30% seen once, with about 0.3% in the top ten. Sequenced material: cord blood. The receptors here all came from a newborn girl in good health. CDR3s include the opening cysteine and the closing phenylalanine or tryptophan. The order of the fields is clone size, V gene, D gene, J gene, CDR3 protein, CDR3 DNA. A D gene is named only where the DNA matches it firmly. Size tells how often a clone was seen (once, few, many) or the class of an expanded clone, and some rows leave it out.

abundance: many
v_gene: TRBV5-1
d_gene: TRBD1
j_gene: TRBJ2-1
CDR3aa: CASSLGTGYNEQFF
CDR3nt: TGTGCCAGCAGCTTAGGGACAGGGTACAATGAGCAGTTCTTC

abundance: -
v_gene: TRBV2
d_gene: TRBD1
j_gene: TRBJ2-1
CDR3aa: CASSEIQGAFDEQFF
CDR3nt: TGTGCCAGCAGTGAAATACAGGGGGCATTCGATGAGCAGTTCTTC

abundance: -
v_gene: TRBV2
d_gene: -
j_gene: TRBJ2-5
CDR3aa: CASTERWYNEQYF
CDR3nt: TGTGCCAGCACTGAAAGGTGGTATAATGAGCAGTACTTC

abundance: -
v_gene: TRBV6-7
d_gene: TRBD1
j_gene: TRBJ1-1
CDR3aa: CANPYRTGQNTEAFF
CDR3nt: TGTGCCAACCCTTACAGGACAGGCCAGAACACTGAAGCTTTCTTT

abundance: many
v_gene: TRBV6-5
d_gene: -
j_gene: TRBJ1-2
CDR3aa: CASSQDGWAGYTF
CDR3nt: TGTGCCAGCAGTCAGGACGGGTGGGCTGGCTACACCTTC

abundance: many
v_gene: TRBV4-2
d_gene: TRBD2
j_gene: TRBJ2-7
CDR3aa: CASSLRLAGGPHEQYF
CDR3nt: TGTGCCAGCAGCCTCAGATTAGCGGGAGGGCCCCACGAGCAGTACTTC

abundance: -
v_gene: TRBV3-1
d_gene: -
j_gene: TRBJ2-7
CDR3aa: CASSQTHRVGTYEQYF
CDR3nt: TGTGCCAGCAGCCAAACACACAGGGTGGGAACCTACGAGCAGTACTTC

abundance: -
v_gene: TRBV12-3/TRBV12-4
d_gene: TRBD2
j_gene: TRBJ2-1
CDR3aa: CASSYSGSLKHEQFF
CDR3nt: TGTGCCAGCAGCTATAGCGGGAGTCTTAAACATGAGCAGTTCTTC

abundance: -
v_gene: TRBV7-2
d_gene: TRBD2
j_gene: TRBJ2-3
CDR3aa: CASSLPSGYTDTQYF
CDR3nt: TGTGCCAGCAGCTTGCCTAGCGGGTACACAGATACGCAGTATTTT

abundance: -
v_gene: TRBV7-2
d_gene: -
j_gene: TRBJ2-7
CDR3aa: CASSRTSHSSYEQYF
CDR3nt: TGTGCCAGCAGCCGTACTAGTCACAGCTCCTACGAGCAGTACTTC

abundance: -
v_gene: TRBV11-2
d_gene: -
j_gene: TRBJ2-7
CDR3aa: CASSLVRSRLSPEEGVSYNEQYF
CDR3nt: TGTGCCAGCAGCTTGGTTCGTAGCCGTCTCAGCCCTGAGGAGGGAGTCTCCTACAATGAGCAGTACTTC

abundance: -
v_gene: TRBV12-3/TRBV12-4
d_gene: TRBD2
j_gene: TRBJ2-1
CDR3aa: CASRNLAGGQFF
CDR3nt: TGTGCCAGCAGGAACCTAGCGGGGGGGCAGTTCTTC

abundance: -
v_gene: TRBV20-1
d_gene: -
j_gene: TRBJ2-7
CDR3aa: CGGLSSYEQYF
CDR3nt: TGCGGGGGACTGAGCTCCTACGAGCAGTACTTC

abundance: few
v_gene: TRBV4-1
d_gene: TRBD2
j_gene: TRBJ2-7
CDR3aa: CASSARGLGYEQYF
CDR3nt: TGCGCCAGCAGCGCTAGGGGACTAGGCTACGAGCAGTACTTC

abundance: -
v_gene: TRBV5-1
d_gene: -
j_gene: TRBJ1-1
CDR3aa: CASSWKWDVRSSNTEAFF
CDR3nt: TGCGCCAGCTCCTGGAAGTGGGACGTCCGAAGTTCGAACACTGAAGCTTTCTTT

abundance: -
v_gene: TRBV5-5
d_gene: TRBD1
j_gene: TRBJ1-1
CDR3aa: CASSRGGGRPMNTEAFF
CDR3nt: TGTGCCAGCAGCCGAGGAGGGGGCCGGCCTATGAACACTGAAGCTTTCTTT

abundance: few
v_gene: TRBV4-1
d_gene: TRBD1
j_gene: TRBJ1-2
CDR3aa: CASSQEEGADYGYTF
CDR3nt: TGCGCCAGCAGCCAAGAAGAGGGGGCAGACTATGGCTACACCTTC

abundance: -
v_gene: TRBV2
d_gene: TRBD1
j_gene: TRBJ1-2
CDR3aa: CASSRDSSSPNYGYTF
CDR3nt: TGTGCCAGCAGTAGGGACAGTTCTTCCCCTAACTATGGCTACACCTTC

abundance: many
v_gene: TRBV6-5
d_gene: TRBD2
j_gene: TRBJ2-3
CDR3aa: CASSYRAAGETDTQYF
CDR3nt: TGTGCCAGCAGTTACAGGGCTGCGGGAGAGACAGATACGCAGTATTTT

abundance: -
v_gene: TRBV19
d_gene: -
j_gene: TRBJ1-5
CDR3aa: CASSIGGSANQPQHF
CDR3nt: TGTGCCAGTAGTATAGGTGGCAGTGCGAATCAGCCCCAGCATTTT

abundance: few
v_gene: TRBV10-3
d_gene: TRBD2
j_gene: TRBJ2-1
CDR3aa: CAISSRTSGGSYNEQFF
CDR3nt: TGTGCCATCAGTTCCCGGACTAGCGGGGGCTCCTACAATGAGCAGTTCTTC

abundance: few
v_gene: TRBV25-1
d_gene: -
j_gene: TRBJ1-4
CDR3aa: CASSESRRNEKLFF
CDR3nt: TGTGCCAGCAGTGAATCCAGGAGGAATGAAAAACTGTTTTTT

abundance: -
v_gene: TRBV20-1
d_gene: TRBD2
j_gene: TRBJ2-5
CDR3aa: CSARPWTSAQETQYF
CDR3nt: TGCAGTGCTAGACCCTGGACTAGCGCCCAAGAGACCCAGTACTTC

abundance: -
v_gene: TRBV7-2
d_gene: -
j_gene: TRBJ2-5
CDR3aa: CASSLRGWENRNEQYF
CDR3nt: TGTGCCAGCAGCTTAAGAGGGTGGGAGAACCGGAATGAGCAGTACTTC

abundance: once
v_gene: TRBV28
d_gene: -
j_gene: TRBJ1-2
CDR3aa: CASSRVGTPNYGYTF
CDR3nt: TGTGCCAGCAGTCGTGTGGGGACACCCAATTATGGCTACACCTTC

abundance: -
v_gene: TRBV11-2
d_gene: -
j_gene: TRBJ1-2
CDR3aa: CASSSPGVSNYGYTF
CDR3nt: TGTGCCAGCAGCTCCCCAGGGGTGTCTAACTATGGCTACACCTTC

abundance: many
v_gene: TRBV21-1
d_gene: -
j_gene: TRBJ2-4
CDR3aa: CASSKGRPKINIQYF
CDR3nt: TGTGCCAGCAGCAAAGGGCGGCCCAAGATCAACATTCAGTACTTC

abundance: few
v_gene: TRBV28
d_gene: -
j_gene: TRBJ2-3
CDR3aa: CASTHRAGTDTQYF
CDR3nt: TGTGCCAGCACCCATCGAGCGGGCACAGATACGCAGTATTTT

abundance: -
v_gene: TRBV20-1
d_gene: -
j_gene: TRBJ2-1
CDR3aa: CSASGRDNEQFF
CDR3nt: TGCAGTGCTAGCGGGAGAGATAATGAGCAGTTCTTC

abundance: few
v_gene: TRBV10-3
d_gene: TRBD1
j_gene: TRBJ1-1
CDR3aa: CAISEGQGATEAFF
CDR3nt: TGTGCCATCAGTGAGGGACAGGGCGCCACTGAAGCTTTCTTT

abundance: -
v_gene: TRBV2
d_gene: TRBD1
j_gene: TRBJ1-5
CDR3aa: CASWTGVGNQPQHF
CDR3nt: TGTGCCTCCTGGACAGGGGTTGGCAATCAGCCCCAGCATTTT

abundance: few
v_gene: TRBV21-1
d_gene: -
j_gene: TRBJ1-2
CDR3aa: CAEQGGGGYTF
CDR3nt: TGTGCCGAACAGGGGGGGGGTGGCTACACCTTC

abundance: -
v_gene: TRBV2
d_gene: TRBD1
j_gene: TRBJ2-5
CDR3aa: CACRDSGHNEQYF
CDR3nt: TGTGCCTGTCGGGACAGCGGACACAATGAGCAGTACTTC

abundance: -
v_gene: TRBV4-1
d_gene: -
j_gene: TRBJ1-5
CDR3aa: CASSQVGFNQPQHF
CDR3nt: TGCGCCAGCAGCCAAGTCGGTTTCAATCAGCCCCAGCATTTT

abundance: -
v_gene: TRBV10-3
d_gene: -
j_gene: TRBJ2-7
CDR3aa: CAISVNRAYEQYF
CDR3nt: TGTGCCATCAGTGTGAACAGGGCCTACGAGCAGTACTTC

abundance: few
v_gene: TRBV28
d_gene: TRBD1
j_gene: TRBJ2-1
CDR3aa: CASSLSYRGNEQFF
CDR3nt: TGTGCCAGCAGTTTATCTTACAGGGGTAATGAGCAGTTCTTC

abundance: -
v_gene: TRBV4-2
d_gene: TRBD2
j_gene: TRBJ2-7
CDR3aa: CASSQLGTSGRIFHEQYF
CDR3nt: TGTGCCAGCAGCCAGCTCGGGACTAGCGGGAGAATCTTCCACGAGCAGTACTTC

abundance: few
v_gene: TRBV7-2
d_gene: -
j_gene: TRBJ2-7
CDR3aa: CASSLTDVNNEQYF
CDR3nt: TGTGCCAGCAGCCTCACGGACGTAAACAATGAGCAGTACTTC

abundance: many
v_gene: TRBV27
d_gene: -
j_gene: TRBJ2-4
CDR3aa: CASSWRDAAKNIQYF
CDR3nt: TGTGCCAGCAGTTGGCGGGACGCGGCCAAAAACATTCAGTACTTC

abundance: many
v_gene: TRBV5-1
d_gene: -
j_gene: TRBJ2-3
CDR3aa: CASSLAGRGTDTQYF
CDR3nt: TGTGCCAGCAGTTTAGCGGGCAGGGGGACAGATACGCAGTATTTT

abundance: -
v_gene: TRBV4-1
d_gene: -
j_gene: TRBJ2-3
CDR3aa: CASSQETGTSTDTQYF
CDR3nt: TGCGCCAGCAGCCAAGAAACCGGGACTAGCACAGATACGCAGTATTTT